The TCR beta chain under discussion was sequenced for a study of CD8+CD57+ T cells in acquired aplastic anemia. Looking at the study overall: The sorted CD4+ and CD8+ cells yielded an average approximately 3.3 ug of DNA. Study outcomes and limitations: Patients and controls turned out to have 25 to 35 CD8+ CDR3 sequences in common.

All patients picked for sequencing had shown, by flow cytometry, an expansion of CD8+CD57+ cells. The study sampled blood from patients who had received no therapy. Genomic DNA provided the template from which TCR beta VDJ and CDR3 profiles were obtained. TCRdb ran MiXCR on the reads and lists one entry per CDR3 protein. This sample has 150,000 to 200,000 distinct CDR3 sequences, with 48% found just once. CDR3 size: 15 residues. V shed 0 bases and J shed 8 bases, with 17 bases lying between them. The germline V gene encodes CDR1 SGDLS and CDR2 YYNGEE. Ten or more counts support this clonotype. What it binds is unknown.

The V and J genes are TRBV9 and TRBJ1-1; the D gene is possibly TRBD1 (6 bases). Sequencing input: sorted CD4+, CD8+, or CD8+CD57+ T cells (not recorded which) from PBMCs. The sequence derives from a human donor with aplastic anemia. This CDR3 reads CASSVESGALIEAFF. CDR3 nucleotides: TGTGCCAGCAGCGTAGAGTCAGGGGCCCTTATCGAAGCTTTCTTT. The full variable domain, completed using reference TRBV9 and TRBJ1-1, is DSGVTQTPKHLITATGQRVTLRCSPRSGDLSVYWYQQSLDQGLQFLIQYYNGEERAKGNILERFSAQQFPDLHSELNLSSLELGDSALYFCASSVESGALIEAFFGQGTRLTVV.